This TCR beta chain was retrieved from a study of cytomegalovirus exposure and HLA in healthy donors. General study findings and limits: Diagnosis of cytomegalovirus status made by the classifier reportedly showed high specificity and sensitivity.

The ends were cut back, 3 bases at V and 7 bases at J, with 7 bases in the middle. Looked up from germline, CDR1 is SGHVS and CDR2 is FNYEAQ. CDR3 size: 13 residues. PCR primers comprised 60 Vbeta and 13 Jbeta primers. Assay: immunoSEQ multiplex PCR; the TCRdb copy retains only in-frame clones and omits some. The data contain about 150,000 clones, around 90% of them singletons. About this clone: Its target is unknown.

The J gene is TRBJ1-6, the V gene TRBV7-6; D gene uncertain. This TCR was recovered from a woman aged 40 to 50 in good health and CMV-seronegative. Sample: PBMCs. Written as DNA, the CDR3 is TGTGCCAGCAGCTTCGACATGAATTCACCCCTCCACTTT. Its protein is CASSFDMNSPLHF.